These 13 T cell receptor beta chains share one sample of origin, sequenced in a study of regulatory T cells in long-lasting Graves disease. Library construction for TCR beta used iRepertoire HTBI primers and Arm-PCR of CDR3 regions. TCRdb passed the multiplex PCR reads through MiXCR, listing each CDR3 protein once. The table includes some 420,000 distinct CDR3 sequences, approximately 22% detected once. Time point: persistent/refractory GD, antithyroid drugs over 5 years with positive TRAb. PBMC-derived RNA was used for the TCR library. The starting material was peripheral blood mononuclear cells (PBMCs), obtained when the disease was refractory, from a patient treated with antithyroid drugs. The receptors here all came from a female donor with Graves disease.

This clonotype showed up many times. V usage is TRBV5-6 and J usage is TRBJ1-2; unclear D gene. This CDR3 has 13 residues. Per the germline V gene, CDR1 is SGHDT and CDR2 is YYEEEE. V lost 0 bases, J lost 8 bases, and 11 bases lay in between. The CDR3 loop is CASSLVGLSGYTF. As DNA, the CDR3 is TGTGCCAGCAGCTTGGTTGGGCTTTCGGGCTACACCTTC.

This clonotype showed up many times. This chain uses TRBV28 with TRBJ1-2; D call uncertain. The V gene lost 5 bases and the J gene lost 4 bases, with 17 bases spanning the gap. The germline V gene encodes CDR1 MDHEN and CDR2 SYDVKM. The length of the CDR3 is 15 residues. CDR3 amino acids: CASSASEAVAYGYTF. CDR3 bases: TGTGCCAGCAGTGCCTCCGAGGCGGTAGCCTATGGCTACACCTTC.

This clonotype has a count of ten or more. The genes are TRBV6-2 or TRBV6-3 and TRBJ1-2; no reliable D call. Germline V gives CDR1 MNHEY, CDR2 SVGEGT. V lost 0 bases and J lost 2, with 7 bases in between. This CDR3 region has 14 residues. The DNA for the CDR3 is TGTGCCAGCAGTTACTCTGGGCGGAACTATGGCTACACCTTC. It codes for CASSYSGRNYGYTF.

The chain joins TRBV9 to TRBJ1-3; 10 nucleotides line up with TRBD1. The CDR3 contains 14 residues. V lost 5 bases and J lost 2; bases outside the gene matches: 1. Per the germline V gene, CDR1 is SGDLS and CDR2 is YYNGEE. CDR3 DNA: TGTGCCAGCAGTGGACAGGGGGCTGGAAACACCATATATTTT. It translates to CASSGQGAGNTIYF.

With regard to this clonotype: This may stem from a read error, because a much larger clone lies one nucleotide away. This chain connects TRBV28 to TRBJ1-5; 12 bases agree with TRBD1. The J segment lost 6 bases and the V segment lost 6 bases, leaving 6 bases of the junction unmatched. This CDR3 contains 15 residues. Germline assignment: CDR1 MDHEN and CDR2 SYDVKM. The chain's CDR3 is CASSTGTGGSQPQHF. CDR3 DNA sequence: TGTGCCAGCAGCACCGGGACAGGGGGCAGTCAGCCCCAGCATTTT.

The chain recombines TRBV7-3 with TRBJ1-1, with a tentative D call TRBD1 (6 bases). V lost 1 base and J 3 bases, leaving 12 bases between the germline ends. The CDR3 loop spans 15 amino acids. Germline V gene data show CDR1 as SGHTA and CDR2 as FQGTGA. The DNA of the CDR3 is TGTGCCAGCAGCTTAAACCCAGGGGAGGACACTGAAGCTTTCTTT. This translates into CASSLNPGEDTEAFF. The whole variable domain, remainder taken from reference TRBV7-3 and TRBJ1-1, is GAGVSQTPSNKVTEKGKYVELRCDPISGHTALYWYRQSLGQGPEFLIYFQGTGAADDSGLPNDRFFAVRPEGSVSTLKIQRTERGDSAVYLCASSLNPGEDTEAFFGQGTRLTVV.

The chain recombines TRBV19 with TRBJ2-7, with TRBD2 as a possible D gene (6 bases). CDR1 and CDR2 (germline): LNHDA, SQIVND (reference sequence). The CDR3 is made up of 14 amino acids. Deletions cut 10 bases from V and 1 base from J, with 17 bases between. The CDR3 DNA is TGTGCCACCCGGATAGCGGACGGTTCCTACGAGCAGTACTTC. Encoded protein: CATRIADGSYEQYF.

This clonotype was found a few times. The CDR3 region is CASTGQRGSPLHF. As DNA, the CDR3 is TGTGCCAGCACCGGACAAAGAGGTTCACCCCTCCACTTT. The rearrangement joins TRBV11-2 to TRBJ1-6; perhaps TRBD1 as D (5 bases). Germline V gene data show CDR1 as SGHAT and CDR2 as FQNNGV. Between the trimmed V and J ends, which lost 7 bases and 9 bases, there was a span of 13 bases. CDR3 length equals 13 residues.

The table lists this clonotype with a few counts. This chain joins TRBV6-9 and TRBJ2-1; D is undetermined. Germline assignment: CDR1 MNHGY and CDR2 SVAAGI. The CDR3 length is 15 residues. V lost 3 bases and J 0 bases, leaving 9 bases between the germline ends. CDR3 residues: CASSYSEFSYNEQFF. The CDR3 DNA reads TGTGCCAGCAGTTACTCTGAATTCTCCTACAATGAGCAGTTCTTC.

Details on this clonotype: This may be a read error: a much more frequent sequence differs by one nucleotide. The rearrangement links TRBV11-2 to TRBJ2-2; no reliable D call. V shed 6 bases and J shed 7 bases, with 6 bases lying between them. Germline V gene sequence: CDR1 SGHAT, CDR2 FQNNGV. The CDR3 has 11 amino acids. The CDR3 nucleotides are TGTGCCAGCAGATCGATCGGGGAGCTGTTTTTT. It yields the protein CASRSIGELFF. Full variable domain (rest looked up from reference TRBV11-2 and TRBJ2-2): EAGVAQSPRYKIIEKRQSVAFWCNPISGHATLYWYQQILGQGPKLLIQFQNNGVVDDSQLPKDRFSAERLKGVDSTLKIQPAKLEDSAVYLCASRSIGELFFGEGSRLTVL.

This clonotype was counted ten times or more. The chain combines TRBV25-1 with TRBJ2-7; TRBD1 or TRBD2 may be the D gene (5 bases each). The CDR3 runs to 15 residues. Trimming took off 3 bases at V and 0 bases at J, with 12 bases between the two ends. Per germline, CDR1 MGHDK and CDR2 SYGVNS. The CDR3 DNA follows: TGTGCCAGCAGTGACCCGGGGACGGTCTCCTACGAGCAGTACTTC. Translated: CASSDPGTVSYEQYF.

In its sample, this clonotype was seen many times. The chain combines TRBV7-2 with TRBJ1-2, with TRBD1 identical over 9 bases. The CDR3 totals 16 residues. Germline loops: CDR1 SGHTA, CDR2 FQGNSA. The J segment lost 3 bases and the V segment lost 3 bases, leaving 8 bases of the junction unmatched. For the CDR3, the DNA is TGTGCCAGCAGCTTTAAGTCCGGGACAGGGCACTATGGCTACACCTTC. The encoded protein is CASSFKSGTGHYGYTF.

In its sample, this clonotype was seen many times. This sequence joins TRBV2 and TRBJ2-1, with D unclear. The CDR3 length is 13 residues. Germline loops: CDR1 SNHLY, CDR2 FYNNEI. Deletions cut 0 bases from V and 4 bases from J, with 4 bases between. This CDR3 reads CASSEAPYNEQFF. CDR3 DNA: TGTGCCAGCAGTGAAGCTCCATACAATGAGCAGTTCTTC.